This TCR beta chain comes out of a study of T cells in narcolepsy. Generated by immunoSEQ multiplex PCR, the TCRdb table keeps only in-frame clones and is missing some. The data show approximately 35,000 clones, 81% seen once. CDR1 and CDR2 (germline): MNHNS, SASEGT. Trimming removed 6 bases from V and 1 base from J, with 9 bases in between. The CDR3 is made up of 13 amino acids. The sample consisted of memory (CD45RA-) CD4+ T cells from blood. The TCR originated in a human donor in good health. The chain couples TRBV6-1 to TRBJ1-1; D is possibly TRBD1 (5 bases). CDR3 coding DNA: TGTGCCAGCAGCGAAACAGGGAACACTGAAGCTTTCTTT. It yields the protein CASSETGNTEAFF.